Detailed here is one TCR beta chain. The study counted Cohort 3 donors as recovered given two negative PCRs, clearance, or symptom resolution. The data originate from a study of blood T cell repertoires in COVID-19. Turning to the study itself: From the United States, Italy and Spain came samples of acute and convalescent COVID-19.

The germline CDR1 and CDR2 sequences are GTSNPN and SVGIG (reference sequence). Trimming took 4 bases from V and 8 from J, leaving 20 bases between them. This CDR3 spans 14 amino acids. Profiled with immunoSEQ multiplex PCR; TCRdb holds only in-frame clones, not every one. The sample lists about 190,000 clones; 60% to 80% were seen once. Input material: PBMCs or T cells enriched from blood (not recorded which). J is TRBJ1-2 and V is TRBV30; D remains ambiguous. The clonotype originates from a woman between 50 and 59 years old who had recovered from COVID-19. This CDR3 is CAWIGGSSRGGYTF. CDR3 DNA sequence: TGTGCCTGGATTGGCGGCAGCTCCCGTGGAGGCTACACCTTC.